This TCR beta chain was recovered during a study of identical twins (dated by TCRdb to the mid-2010s). Looking at the study overall: To test whether fetal clonotypes persist, the study used deep sequencing on TCR alpha and beta repertoires from monozygotic twins, unrelated adults of various ages, and cord blood. To rule out contamination, the twin experiments were replicated at different times with different library preparation protocols. Points the paper makes about the study in general: Compared with coincidental sharing between unrelated individuals, out-of-frame TCR alpha sequences shared between twins showed an excess of sequences with low generation probability. In monozygotic twins, out-of-frame TCR alpha sharing was systematically underestimated by recombination models, although the models agreed with sharing between unrelated individuals. Invariant T cells such as MAIT and iNKT could partly confound zero-insertion analyses, though diverse VJ usage argued against this for most clonotypes. Because the same donors could not be followed over many years, the conclusions depended on cross-sectional statistical analysis. In beta out-of-frame sequences, excess twin sharing was weaker, because having fewer shared sequences lowered the signal-to-noise ratio. Fewer insertions were carried by abundant cord blood beta clonotypes; a weaker similar trend was observed in young adult naive repertoires, while no such trend was observed in memory repertoires.

This clonotype was found many times. Its antigen remains unidentified. Qualities for individual bases were not recorded, and no much larger clone is one base off. The library relied on 5' RACE. Sequenced using an Illumina HiSeq 2000. A universal primer binding site was introduced by template switching, and a unique molecular identifier was present in the final cDNA, enabling accurate counting of TCR cDNA molecules. Specific primers in the conserved constant-segment region were used to synthesize first-strand cDNA for TCR alpha and beta chains. To control for contamination, every cDNA library carried two barcodes: a SMART-Mk sample barcode plus Illumina barcodes. TruSeq adapter sequences and Illumina sample barcodes were added in two successive PCR steps. TCR alpha and beta cDNA libraries were sequenced on the Illumina HiSeq platform with custom primers. As for the authors' bioinformatics: MiGEC was used to process raw reads and extract unique molecular identifiers, and MiXCR was used to find CDR3 positions. Recombination models were inferred per individual with the repgenHMM and IGoR tools using an EM algorithm. Shared clonotypes were analyzed with the tcR package in R, and sharing was normalized by the product of cloneset sizes. To study raw recombination free of thymic and clonal selection effects, out-of-frame nonproductive sequences were analyzed. TCRdb's own reprocessing of the public reads used fastp at Q25 and MiXCR and kept productive beta chains. CDR3 protein duplicates are merged, each entry listing the most common genes and DNA. What appears here as the V and J calls and clone size reflects TCRdb's work, not the paper's. The sample table records hundreds of thousands of distinct CDR3 sequences; 9% to 15% of these occur just once. Clones ranked in the top ten supply 7.2% of the sample.

All donors were healthy Caucasians. The twin cohort consisted of three pairs of female monozygotic twins, all aged roughly 18 to 30 years. Positive isolation kits from Invitrogen were used to isolate the CD4+ and CD8+ T cell populations. The same sample was also used in a study of yellow fever vaccine responses in identical twins. Looking at the second paper: According to the authors, the vaccine-induced T cell response in identical twins seemed to be partly convergent and partly specific to each individual. In the study, vaccine-responding T cell clones were precisely tracked in identical twins.

Sequencing was done on a sample of CD8+ T cells sorted from blood. This TCR was sampled from a woman aged 18 to 35 in good health.

The CDR3 protein is CASSLGGLGQFF. The sequenced DNA is TGCGCCAGCAGCTTGGGGGGACTGGGGCAGTTCTTC. The rearranged segments are TRBV5-1 and TRBJ2-1, and possibly TRBD2, on 6 matching bases. V is pared back by 0 bases and J by 12 bases, with 10 bases lying between the germline termini. There are 12 amino acids in the CDR3, from cysteine to phenylalanine inclusive. The entry retains the CDR3 DNA only, 36 bases that are in frame from base 1. CDR1 and CDR2 are read off the germline V gene as SGHRS and YFSETQ.